The T cell receptor beta chain under discussion was sequenced for a study of shared clonotypes between healthy human individuals (dated by TCRdb to 2018 to 2020). Study-level background: The cohort included three men and a couple of women between 18 and 49 years of age. For each donor, three plates each were used for CD4 naive and CD4 memory, two plates were used for CD8 naive, and one plate was used for CD8 memory. Libraries were prepared and TCR repertoires were sequenced by different laboratories using diverse techniques, in order to increase sequencing depth and limit assay-specific biases. To estimate repertoire size and how much clonotypes are shared between individuals, the study performed deep sequencing of blood TCR repertoires from a handful of healthy adults. Leukapheresis yielded between about 0.9 and 8.9 billion PBMCs per donor. Study-level results and caveats: Pairwise subsampling led to the expectation that sequencing depth would affect the degree of clonotype sharing among donors. When several donors were compared, the shared fraction of clonotypes was about 5.2% for naive CD4, about 4% for naive CD8, 2% to 2.5% for memory CD4, and 0.4% for memory CD8. Because the study included only a small number of donors, the genetic and exposure-history diversity represented was limited. Incomplete sequencing was indicated by rarefaction of sorted-subset datasets, despite the large sequencing depth. Sampling was limited to blood, and TCR repertoires in tissue likely differ from TCR repertoires in blood. Naive subsets generally had larger estimated clonotype richness than memory subsets. Compared with non-shared clonotypes, the clonotypes found in all four sorted-subset donors had higher generation probabilities.

This clone was observed a single time. Its antigen is currently not known. No per-base quality is available; no much larger clone lies one base away. V lost 2 bases and J lost 9 bases; the stretch between them is 17 bases long. The CDR3 goes from the cysteine to the phenylalanine over 16 residues. The retained sequence is limited to the CDR3, 48 bases, with the frame set at the first base. Donors were healthy HIV-negative adults with no recently reported acute infections or vaccinations. Only Caucasian adults living in Nashville, Tennessee, USA were represented among the donors. Magnetic negative selection was used to enrich CD4+ T cells, after which naive cells were positively selected on CD45RA and the negative fraction became the memory subset. Blood was obtained by leukapheresis, after which PBMCs were separated by Ficoll-Histopaque density gradient centrifugation and cryopreserved in liquid nitrogen vapor phase. Analytical flow cytometry was used to check the purity and quantity of each magnetically sorted T cell population. Genomic DNA was isolated from every sorted fraction and measured by UV absorbance on a Nanodrop 2000c.

Using the deep immunoSEQ assay, multiplex PCR amplified TCR CDR3 regions from genomic DNA. Extracted genomic DNA from each cell subset was distributed evenly across all wells of several immunoSEQ 96-well plates, and each plate was treated as a replicate. For sorted subsets, 150 to 200 ng genomic DNA, equal to about 30,000 T cell genomes, was loaded into each replicate PCR. The purified libraries were quantified using a Qubit 3.0 fluorometer, sized with a Bioanalyzer 2100, and then quantified again using the KAPA Library Quantification kit. Every immunoSEQ 96-well plate was sequenced on a separate single-read 150-cycle Illumina NextSeq 550 flow cell. The original methods were these. The immunoSEQ output contained only junctional sequences without quality scores, so filtering could not match that applied to full-length reads. To assign V/J genes and CDR3, sequences were annotated using PyIR, a Python wrapper for IgBLAST v1.9, with IMGT germline references. Reads with weak V/J assignments (E-value above 1e-6), missing CDR3, stop codons, out-of-frame junctions, or ambiguous translated residues were removed. V3J clonotypes were defined by identical inferred V gene, J gene, and CDR3 amino acid sequence. Percentage overlap between repertoires was calculated by dividing the number of shared unique clonotypes by the size of the smaller repertoire. Repertoire richness was assessed with RTK rarefaction, the Chao1 estimator, and Recon v2.1 estimates of unobserved clonotypes. For all TCRbeta clonotypes obtained by the gDNA method from a few donors, generation probabilities were computed with OLGA. The immuneACCESS repertoire file appears here via TCRdb, limited to in-frame rearrangements. These files lack a portion of the clones; in checked studies, under half of the deficit traces to unresolved V genes, and the cause of the others is not known. The V and J calls and clone size are taken from that table; D and trimming were inferred from the DNA. This sample holds about 680,000 clones; about 78% were observed only once. The leading ten clones occupy about 1.7% of the sample.

The chain is encoded by TRBV23-1 joined to TRBJ1-6; no D gene call is confident. TRBV23-1 is placed among ORFs of uncertain function. Sequencing input: memory CD4+ T cells sorted from blood. The cell subset or site label for this specimen denotes: CD45RA-negative fraction. The receptor's source is a woman in her twenties or thirties in good health. The DNA sequence is given as TGCGCCAGCAGTCAAACCTTTATGTGTGGGGTTTCACCCCTCCACTTT. This codes for CASSQTFMCGVSPLHF.